This T cell receptor beta chain originates from a study of CD8+ T cells in alopecia areata. Following extraction, RNA underwent reverse transcription to cDNA, which served as the sequencing template. Data came from immunoSEQ multiplex PCR; TCRdb stores just in-frame clones and leaves some out. The data contain some 88,000 clones, around 44% of them seen just once; the ten biggest clones take up more than 15%. Treatment reported: oral pan-JAK inhibitor, 5-10 mg twice daily. CDR3 length equals 10 residues. Germline V gives CDR1 SQVTM, CDR2 ANQGSEA. V lost 3 bases and J lost 6, with 5 bases in between. The sequence was obtained from a human donor with alopecia areata. Sequencing was performed on CD8+ T cells sorted from blood, taken at week 24, from a patient treated with tofacitinib. V and J are TRBV29-1 and TRBJ1-1; TRBD1 might be the D (5 bases). CDR3 residues: CSVDRAEAFF. CDR3 in DNA: TGCAGCGTTGACAGGGCTGAAGCTTTCTTT.